The 13 T cell receptor beta chains listed next were all sequenced from one sample in a study of vaccination and CD4 T cells after COVID-19. The Oncomine TCR Beta short-read assay was applied to DNA of cultured CD4+ T cells. TCRdb independently ran MiXCR on the PCR reads; one entry per CDR3 protein. The table has roughly 7,000 distinct CDR3 sequences, roughly 49% seen once. The sample's treatment: approximately nine-day PBMC culture with coronavirus spike peptide pools or control peptides (ViraFEST assay). Those CD4+ T cells from the unexposed donor predate the COVID-19 pandemic (2011-2018). Their cognate antigens are unknown. The sample comprised CD4+ T cells from blood, cultured in vitro. These receptors were obtained from a human donor in good health.

This clonotype was detected only a few times. This chain joins TRBV7-9 and TRBJ1-5; 7 bases align to TRBD1. The CDR3 contains 14 residues. The V gene end was trimmed by 5 bases and the J gene end by 6 bases; junction bases not matched to a gene: 7. Germline V gene lookup returns CDR1 SEHNR and CDR2 FQNEAQ (reference sequence). The CDR3 nucleotides read TGTGCCAGCAGCGAAGGGACAGCATTTCAGCCCCAGCATTTT. Amino acid sequence: CASSEGTAFQPQHF.

This clonotype is deemed large. The chain joins TRBV27 to TRBJ1-2, with D perhaps TRBD1 (6 bases). Trimming cost V 8 bases and J 3 bases, with 22 bases left between them. The CDR3 contains 16 residues. The V gene's germline CDR1 is MNHEY and CDR2 SMNVEV (reference sequence). DNA of the CDR3: TGTGCCAGCCGACGGACAGCCGCTGCCAGTCACTATGGCTACACCTTC. This codes for CASRRTAAASHYGYTF.

This clonotype was seen only a few times. The CDR3 DNA sequence: TGTGCCAGCAGAGGAGACACTGAAGCTTTCTTT. It encodes CASRGDTEAFF. This chain connects TRBV2 to TRBJ1-1; D not resolved. Germline loops: CDR1 SNHLY, CDR2 FYNNEI. V lost 6 bases and J 3 bases, leaving 5 bases between the germline ends. The CDR3 sequence is 11 residues long.

V usage is TRBV11-2 and J usage is TRBJ1-2; no clear D gene. The germline V and J ends were trimmed by 0 bases and 4 bases, with 6 bases remaining between them. CDR1 and CDR2 from the germline V gene are SGHAT and FQNNGV. This CDR3 is built from 13 residues. Written as DNA, the CDR3 is TGTGCCAGCAGCTTAGATGGGTTCTATGGCTACACCTTC. Protein: CASSLDGFYGYTF.

This clonotype was observed a single time. The chain uses TRBV6-5 and TRBJ2-7; D unresolved. The CDR3 extends over 15 amino acids. Germline-derived CDR1 and CDR2 are MNHEY and SVGAGI. With 1 base removed from V and 7 bases from J, the gap between germline ends came to 17 bases. The CDR3 DNA reads TGTGCCAGCAGTTACTTTGGGAAGGGAATGGGAGAGCAGTACTTC. This encodes CASSYFGKGMGEQYF.

Written as DNA, the CDR3 is TGTGCCAGCAGCCCGAGGGGTGTTCGAGAGACCCAGTACTTC. This sequence encodes CASSPRGVRETQYF. The chain is built from TRBV11-2 and TRBJ2-5; D is tentatively TRBD1 or TRBD2 (5 bases each). Germline assignment: CDR1 SGHAT and CDR2 FQNNGV. CDR3 size: 14 residues. V shed 5 bases and J shed 4 bases, with 14 bases lying between them.

The chain recombines TRBV5-1 with TRBJ1-4; the match to TRBD1 covers 8 bases. The CDR3 is 14 residues long. Germline CDR1 reads SGHRS; CDR2 reads YFSETQ. J was trimmed by 7 bases and V by 4 bases; bases with no gene match: 6. CDR3 loop: CASSTGQGGEKLFF. CDR3 sequence (DNA): TGCGCCAGCAGCACAGGACAGGGAGGTGAAAAACTGTTTTTT.

The chain has TRBV6-1 and TRBJ1-2, with D maybe TRBD1 (5 bases). The ends were cut back, 2 bases at V and 6 bases at J, with 16 bases in the middle. This CDR3 has 15 amino acids. The germline V gene has CDR1 MNHNS and CDR2 SASEGT. CDR3 protein: CASSEWDSPGHGYTF. The CDR3 bases are TGTGCCAGCAGTGAATGGGACTCTCCCGGGCATGGCTACACCTTC.

By its share, this clonotype is medium-sized. The CDR3 DNA reads as TGTGCCTGGAATGGGCAGGGTGAAGCTTTCTTT. It yields the protein CAWNGQGEAFF. This chain connects TRBV30 to TRBJ1-1; D may be TRBD1 (5 bases). With 4 bases removed from V and 7 bases from J, the gap between germline ends came to 10 bases. CDR1 is GTSNPN and CDR2 is SVGIG in the germline V gene (reference sequence). CDR3 length equals 11 residues.

The J gene is TRBJ1-1, the V gene TRBV2; tentative D call: TRBD1 (5 bases). V gave up 5 bases and J gave up 3 bases, with 16 bases separating them. CDR1 SNHLY and CDR2 FYNNEI come from the germline V gene. This CDR3 is built from 15 residues. DNA of the CDR3: TGTGCCAGCAGTTTTCAGGGAAGCCAGGACACTGAAGCTTTCTTT. Protein product: CASSFQGSQDTEAFF.

This clonotype was seen a few times. The CDR3 nucleotides are TGCAGTGCCGTTAGCGGGGGGGCGGGTGAGCAGTTCTTC. Its protein product is CSAVSGGAGEQFF. The gene calls are TRBV20-1 and TRBJ2-1; 11 bases line up with TRBD2. The CDR3 consists of 13 residues. Germline loops: CDR1 DFQATT, CDR2 SNEGSKA (reference sequence). V lost 6 bases to trimming and J lost 9 bases; unmatched junction nucleotides: 7.

This clonotype has a handful of counts. The chain combines TRBV27 with TRBJ2-6, with D hard to call. The CDR3 runs to 15 residues. V was pared by 5 bases and J by 0 bases, with 8 bases between. CDR1 and CDR2 from the germline V gene are MNHEY and SMNVEV (reference sequence). Here the CDR3 DNA reads TGTGCCAGCAGTGCCCGCCTCTCTGGGGCCAACGTCCTGACTTTC. Protein product: CASSARLSGANVLTF.

The rearrangement links TRBV5-1 to TRBJ2-5; no clear D gene. Between the trimmed V and J ends, which lost 5 bases and 2 bases, there was a span of 4 bases. The CDR3 sequence is 11 residues long. Germline V gene data show CDR1 as SGHRS and CDR2 as YFSETQ. CDR3 coding DNA: TGCGCCAGCAGGGTTCAAGAGACCCAGTACTTC. Its protein product is CASRVQETQYF.